The clone carrying this TCR beta chain was counted only a few times. Its antigen is currently unknown. This table comes from immunoSEQ multiplex PCR, and its TCRdb copy is limited to in-frame clones, with some not included. The repertoire has some 45,000 clones, around 84% of them found once; the top ten carry roughly 4.8%. With 1 base removed from V and 6 bases from J, the gap between germline ends came to 7 bases. CDR1 SGHTS and CDR2 YDEGEE come from the germline V gene. This CDR3 region has 12 residues. The data derive from a study of T cell clonotyping in hematopoietic cell transplantation. About the study: Recipients' pretransplant samples followed cytoreduction.

As for time point: recipient sample about 28 days before transplant, after cytoreduction. Recipient blood drawn about 28 days pretransplant and days 30, 100, 180 after. General study points: After transplant, recipient diversity fell while pathologically expanded clonotypes grew through day 180.

J is TRBJ1-1 and V is TRBV5-8, with unresolved D. This receptor was taken from a man in his 60s with myelodysplastic syndrome. Some clones in this sample may be carry-over from other donors' samples. The sequencing used peripheral blood mononuclear cells, collected before stem cell transplant. The DNA for the CDR3 is TGTGCCAGCAGCTTGCGTGGGGCTGAAGCTTTCTTT. It is translated as CASSLRGAEAFF.